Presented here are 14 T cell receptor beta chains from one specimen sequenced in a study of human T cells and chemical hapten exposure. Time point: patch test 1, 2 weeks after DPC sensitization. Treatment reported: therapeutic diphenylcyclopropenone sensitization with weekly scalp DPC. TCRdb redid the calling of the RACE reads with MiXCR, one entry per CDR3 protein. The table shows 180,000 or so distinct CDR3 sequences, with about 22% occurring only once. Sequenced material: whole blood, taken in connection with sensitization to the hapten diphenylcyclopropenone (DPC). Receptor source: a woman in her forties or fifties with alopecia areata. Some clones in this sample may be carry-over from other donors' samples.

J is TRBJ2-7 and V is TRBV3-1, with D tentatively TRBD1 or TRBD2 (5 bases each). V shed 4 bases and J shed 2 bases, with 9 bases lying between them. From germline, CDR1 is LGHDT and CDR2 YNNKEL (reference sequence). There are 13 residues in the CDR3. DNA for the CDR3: TGTGCCAGCAGCCGGGGGATCGCCTACGAGCAGTACTTC. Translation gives CASSRGIAYEQYF.

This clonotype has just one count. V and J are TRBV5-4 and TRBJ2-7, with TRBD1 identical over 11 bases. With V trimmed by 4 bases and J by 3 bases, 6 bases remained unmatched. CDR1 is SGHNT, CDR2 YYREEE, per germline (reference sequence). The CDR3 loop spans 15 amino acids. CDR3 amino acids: CASSAPGQGDYEQYF. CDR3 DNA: TGTGCCAGCAGCGCACCGGGACAGGGGGACTACGAGCAGTACTTC. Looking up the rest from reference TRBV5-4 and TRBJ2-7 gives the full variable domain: ETGVTQSPTHLIKTRGQQVTLRCSSQSGHNTVSWYQQALGQGPQFIFQYYREEENGRGNFPPRFSGLQFPNYSSELNVNALELDDSALYLCASSAPGQGDYEQYFGPGTRLTVT.

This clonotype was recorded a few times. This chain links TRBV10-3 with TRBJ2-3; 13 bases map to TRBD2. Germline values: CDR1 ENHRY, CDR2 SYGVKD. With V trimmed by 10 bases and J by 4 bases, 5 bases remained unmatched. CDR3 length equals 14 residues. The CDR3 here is CASGLAGDSDTQYF. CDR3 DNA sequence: TGTGCCAGTGGACTAGCGGGGGACTCAGATACGCAGTATTTT.

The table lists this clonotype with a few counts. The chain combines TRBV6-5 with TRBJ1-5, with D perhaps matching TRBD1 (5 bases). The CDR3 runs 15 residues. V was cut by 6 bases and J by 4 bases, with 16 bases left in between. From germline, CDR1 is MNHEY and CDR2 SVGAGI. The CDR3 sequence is CASSPSGGGNQPQHF. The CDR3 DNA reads TGTGCCAGCAGCCCCAGCGGGGGGGGGAATCAGCCCCAGCATTTT.

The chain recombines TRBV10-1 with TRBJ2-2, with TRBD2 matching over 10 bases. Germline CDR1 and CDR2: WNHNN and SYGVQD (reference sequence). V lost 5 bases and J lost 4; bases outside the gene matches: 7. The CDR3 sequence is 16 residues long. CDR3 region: CASSSGRAEGTGELFF. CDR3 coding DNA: TGCGCCAGCAGTAGCGGGAGGGCCGAGGGCACCGGGGAGCTGTTTTTT.

CDR3 sequence reads: CASSLDSPNTGELFF. In nucleotides, the CDR3 is TGCGCCAGCAGCTTGGACAGTCCTAACACCGGGGAGCTGTTTTTT. V and J are TRBV5-1 and TRBJ2-2; D is undetermined. The CDR3 covers 15 residues. Germline V CDR1 and CDR2: SGHRS, YFSETQ. Trimming took off 0 bases at V and 2 bases at J, with 8 bases between the two ends.

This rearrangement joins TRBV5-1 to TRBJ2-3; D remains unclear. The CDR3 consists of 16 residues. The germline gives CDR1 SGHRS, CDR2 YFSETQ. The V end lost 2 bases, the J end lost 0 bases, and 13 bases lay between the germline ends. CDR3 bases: TGCGCCAGCAGCTTCAGCGAGCGAAAGAGCACAGATACGCAGTATTTT. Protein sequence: CASSFSERKSTDTQYF.

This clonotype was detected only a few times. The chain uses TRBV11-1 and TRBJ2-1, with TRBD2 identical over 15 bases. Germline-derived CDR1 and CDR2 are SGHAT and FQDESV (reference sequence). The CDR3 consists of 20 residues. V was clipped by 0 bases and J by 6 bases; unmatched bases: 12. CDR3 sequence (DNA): TGTGCCAGCAGCTTAGCCCGGACTAGCGGGAGGGCCGGAGTTTTCAATGAGCAGTTCTTC. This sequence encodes CASSLARTSGRAGVFNEQFF.

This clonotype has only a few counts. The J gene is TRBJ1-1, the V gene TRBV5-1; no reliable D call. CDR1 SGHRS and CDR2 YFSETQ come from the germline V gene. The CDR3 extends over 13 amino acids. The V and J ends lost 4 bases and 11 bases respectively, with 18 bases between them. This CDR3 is CASSPGPPTGAFF. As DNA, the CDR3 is TGCGCCAGCAGCCCCGGACCACCGACGGGGGCTTTCTTT.

CDR3: CASSPRLNTDTQYF. The CDR3 coding sequence is TGTGCCAGCAGCCCACGGTTGAACACAGATACGCAGTATTTT. The chain carries TRBV7-9 and TRBJ2-3, with D hard to call. Looked up from germline, CDR1 is SEHNR and CDR2 is FQNEAQ (reference sequence). V was pared by 5 bases and J by 2 bases, with 11 bases between. This CDR3 is built from 14 residues.

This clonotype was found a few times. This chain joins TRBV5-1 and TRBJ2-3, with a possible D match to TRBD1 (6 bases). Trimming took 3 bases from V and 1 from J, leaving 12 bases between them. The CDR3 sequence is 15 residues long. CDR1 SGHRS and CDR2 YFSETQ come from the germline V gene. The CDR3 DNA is TGCGCCAGCAGCTCCGGGACACCACGCACAGATACGCAGTATTTT. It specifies CASSSGTPRTDTQYF.

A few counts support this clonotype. CDR3 sequence reads: CAWSRTPTEAFF. CDR3 DNA: TGTGCCTGGAGTAGGACCCCCACTGAAGCTTTCTTT. V and J are TRBV30 and TRBJ1-1; D is unresolved. The CDR3 contains 12 residues. Germline CDR1 GTSNPN, CDR2 SVGIG (reference sequence). Trimming shortened V by 2 bases and J by 4 bases, and 8 bases separated the two germline ends.

CDR3: CSVGTDGQPQHF. The CDR3 DNA is TGCAGCGTAGGGACCGACGGTCAGCCCCAGCATTTT. V is TRBV29-1 and J is TRBJ1-5; a weak D match, TRBD1 (5 bases). CDR3 size: 12 residues. The V gene's germline CDR1 is SQVTM and CDR2 ANQGSEA. V was clipped by 6 bases and J by 6 bases, with 12 bases between them.

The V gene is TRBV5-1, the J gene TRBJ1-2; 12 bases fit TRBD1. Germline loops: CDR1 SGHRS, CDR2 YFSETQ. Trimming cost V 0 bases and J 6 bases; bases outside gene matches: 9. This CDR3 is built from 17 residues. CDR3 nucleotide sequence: TGCGCCAGCAGCTTGGCACCCGGGACAGGGGGCGACCATGGCTACACCTTC. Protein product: CASSLAPGTGGDHGYTF. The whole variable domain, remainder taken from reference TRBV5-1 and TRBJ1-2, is KAGVTQTPRYLIKTRGQQVTLSCSPISGHRSVSWYQQTPGQGLQFLFEYFSETQRNKGNFPGRFSGRQFSNSRSEMNVSTLELGDSALYLCASSLAPGTGGDHGYTFGSGTRLTVV.